This entry is about one T cell receptor (beta chain). Its antigen is undetermined. These data are taken from a study of CD8+CD57+ T cells in acquired aplastic anemia. Study findings and constraints: CD8+ Simpson's diversity did not differ significantly between patients and controls. It was found that nearly 30 CD8+ CDR3 sequences were shared between patients and controls.

The TCR beta profiling, which covered VDJ combination and CDR3 sequence, was carried out using genomic DNA as the template. One entry per CDR3 protein, called by TCRdb with MiXCR from the reads. The sample lists some 190,000 distinct CDR3 sequences; under 55% were seen once. Input material: sorted CD4+, CD8+, or CD8+CD57+ T cells (not recorded which) from PBMCs. This clonotype was obtained from a human donor in good health.

The CDR3 nucleotides read TGTGCCACCAGCAGAGAAACCTACGAGCAGTACTTC. Protein product: CATSRETYEQYF. The chain employs TRBV15 and TRBJ2-7; D uncertain. The CDR3 is 12 amino acids. CDR1 and CDR2 (germline): LNHNV, YYDKDF (reference sequence). V dropped 0 bases and J dropped 2 bases, with 2 bases sitting between them. Full variable domain (remainder filled in from reference TRBV15 and TRBJ2-7): DAMVIQNPRYQVTQFGKPVTLSCSQTLNHNVMYWYQQKSSQAPKLLFHYYDKDFNNEADTPDNFQSRRPNTSFCFLDIRSPGLGDTAMYLCATSRETYEQYFGPGTRLTVT.